The sequence of this TCR beta chain was determined in a study of T cell repertoires in ileal Crohn's disease. Assay used: immunoSEQ multiplex PCR; TCRdb lists only in-frame clones, some missing. The table lists about 15,000 clones, 80% of them singletons. The sequenced sample consisted of ileal tissue. This clonotype was sampled from an adult with Crohn's disease.

The CDR3 region is CASSSKTSGGKTDTQYF. As DNA, the CDR3 is TGTGCCAGCAGCTCAAAGACTAGCGGGGGGAAAACAGATACGCAGTATTTT. This chain connects TRBV5-4 to TRBJ2-3; 13 nucleotides match TRBD2. After removal of 3 bases from V and 3 bases from J, the junction contained 7 bases not matched to a gene. CDR1 and CDR2 (germline): SGHNT, YYREEE (reference sequence). The CDR3 has 17 residues.